This T cell receptor (beta chain) was documented in a study of blood T cell repertoires in COVID-19 (dated by TCRdb to 2018 to 2021). With respect to the entire study: Samples from collaborators originated in the United States, Italy and Spain and spanned both the acute and convalescent phases of COVID-19. The prospective study material was composed of cDNA or gDNA derived from T cells, B-cell-depleted T cells, or PBMCs. Subjects who had been exposed to COVID-19, were actively infected with it, or had recovered from it provided the deeply sampled blood TCRbeta repertoires that made up the dataset. A freely available public database, intended as a resource for researchers studying the immune response to SARS-CoV-2, is where the repertoires were released. The samples were drawn from two sources: the first 160 participants of the ongoing ImmuneRACE study, and 1,000 to 1,500 subjects contributed by 6 global collaborators. The sample metadata nearly always contained a de-identified subject ID, COVID-19 status, age in years and sex. HLA class I and class II types, where available, came from metadata supplied by the sample provider rather than from assay-based typing.

CDR1 is given as MNHEY and CDR2 as SMNVEV, both from the germline V gene (reference sequence). V is clipped by 6 bases and J by 5 bases, and the sequence between their germline boundaries is 17 bases long. Counted from cysteine to phenylalanine, this CDR3 has 15 amino acids. Only CDR3 DNA remains: 45 bases, in frame from the first base. TCRbeta CDR3 regions were amplified from genomic DNA by means of the immunoSEQ Assay, a bias-controlled multiplex PCR. The study's processing was this. The number of nucleated cells in each sample was estimated by amplification of reference gene primers within the assay. Sequence reads were collapsed and filtered to measure the absolute abundance of every unique TCRbeta CDR3 rearrangement. For each sample, productive Simpson clonality was calculated as the square root of Simpson's diversity index over productive rearrangements. The immuneACCESS repertoire file appears here via TCRdb, limited to in-frame rearrangements. These files lack a portion of the clones; in checked studies, under half of the deficit traces to unresolved V genes, and the cause of the others is not known. D and trimming were read from the DNA, whereas the V and J calls and clone size are those reported in that table. The sample table shows roughly 50,000 clones, and about four fifths are seen once. The ten biggest clones cover 4% to 5.5% of the sample.

The collaborating institutions used their own protocols to collect whole blood in K2EDTA tubes. For TCRbeta analysis, collaborator samples were shipped as frozen whole blood, as isolated PBMCs, or as DNA extracted from either sample type. Results the study describes overall, beyond this receptor: Clinical and demographic metadata were provided uncurated, with the amount varying by source and participant.

Notes on this clone: Its target antigen remains unknown. The input lacks base qualities; no much larger clone sits a single base away.

The sample consisted of peripheral blood. The V and J segments used are TRBV27 and TRBJ1-5; TRBD1 is a weak D gene call, 6 bases matching. This TCR was sampled from a woman aged 55-70 years with acute or convalescent COVID-19. CDR3 protein: CASSRLQGLDQPQHF. The DNA sequence is TGTGCCAGCAGCCGTCTGCAGGGGCTGGATCAGCCCCAGCATTTT.